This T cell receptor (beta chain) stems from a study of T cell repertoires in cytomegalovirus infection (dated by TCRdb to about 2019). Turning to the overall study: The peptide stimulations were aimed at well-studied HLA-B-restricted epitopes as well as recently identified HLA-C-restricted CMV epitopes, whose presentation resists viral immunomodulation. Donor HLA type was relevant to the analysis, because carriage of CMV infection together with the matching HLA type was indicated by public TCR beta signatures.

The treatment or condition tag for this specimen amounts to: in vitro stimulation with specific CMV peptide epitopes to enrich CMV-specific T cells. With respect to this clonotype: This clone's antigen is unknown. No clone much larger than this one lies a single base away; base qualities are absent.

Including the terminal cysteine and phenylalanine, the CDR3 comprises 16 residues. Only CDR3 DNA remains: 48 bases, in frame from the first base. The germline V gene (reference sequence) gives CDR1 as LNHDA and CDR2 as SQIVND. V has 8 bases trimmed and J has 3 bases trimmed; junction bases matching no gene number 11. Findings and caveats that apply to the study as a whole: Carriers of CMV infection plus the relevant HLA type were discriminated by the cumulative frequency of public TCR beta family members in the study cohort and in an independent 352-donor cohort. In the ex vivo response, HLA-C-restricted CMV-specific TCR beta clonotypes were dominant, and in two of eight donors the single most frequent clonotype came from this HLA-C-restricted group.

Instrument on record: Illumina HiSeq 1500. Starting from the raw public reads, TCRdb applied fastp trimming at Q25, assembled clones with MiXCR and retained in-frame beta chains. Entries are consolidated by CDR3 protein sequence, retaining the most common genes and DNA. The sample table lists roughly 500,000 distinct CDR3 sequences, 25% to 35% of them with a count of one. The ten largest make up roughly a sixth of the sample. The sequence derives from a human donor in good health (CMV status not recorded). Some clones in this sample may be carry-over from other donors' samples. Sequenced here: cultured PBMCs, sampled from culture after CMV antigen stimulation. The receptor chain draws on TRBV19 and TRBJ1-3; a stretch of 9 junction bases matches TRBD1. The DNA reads TGTGCCAGTTGGGACAGGGCAACACGGAGTGGAAACACCATATATTTT. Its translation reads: CASWDRATRSGNTIYF.